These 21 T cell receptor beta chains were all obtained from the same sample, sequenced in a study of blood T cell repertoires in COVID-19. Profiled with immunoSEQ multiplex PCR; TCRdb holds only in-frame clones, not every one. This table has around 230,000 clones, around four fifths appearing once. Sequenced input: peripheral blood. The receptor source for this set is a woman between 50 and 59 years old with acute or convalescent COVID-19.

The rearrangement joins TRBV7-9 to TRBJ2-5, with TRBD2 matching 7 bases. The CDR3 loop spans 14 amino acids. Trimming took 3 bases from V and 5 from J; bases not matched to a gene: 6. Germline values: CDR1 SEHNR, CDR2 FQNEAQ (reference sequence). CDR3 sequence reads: CASSFYQGGETQYF. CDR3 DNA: TGTGCCAGCAGCTTTTATCAGGGAGGGGAGACCCAGTACTTC.

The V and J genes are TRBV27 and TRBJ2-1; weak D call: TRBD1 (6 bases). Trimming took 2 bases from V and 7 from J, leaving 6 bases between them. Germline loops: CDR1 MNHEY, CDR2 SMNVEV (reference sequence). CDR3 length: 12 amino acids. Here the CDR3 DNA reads TGTGCCAGCAGTTTAAGGGGGAATGAGCAGTTCTTC. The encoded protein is CASSLRGNEQFF.

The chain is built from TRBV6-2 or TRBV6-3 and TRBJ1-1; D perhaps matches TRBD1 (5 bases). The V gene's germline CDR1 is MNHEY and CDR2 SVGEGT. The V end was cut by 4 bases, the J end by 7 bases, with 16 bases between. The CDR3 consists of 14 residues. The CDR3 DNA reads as TGTGCCAGCAGTTCCCGGAGGCGGGGCCTTGAAGCTTTCTTT. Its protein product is CASSSRRRGLEAFF.

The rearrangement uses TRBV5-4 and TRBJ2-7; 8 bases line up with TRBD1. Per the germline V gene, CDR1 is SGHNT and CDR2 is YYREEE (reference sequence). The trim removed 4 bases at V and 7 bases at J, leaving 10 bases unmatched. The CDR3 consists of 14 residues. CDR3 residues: CASSDRDRLREQYF. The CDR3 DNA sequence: TGTGCCAGCAGCGACCGGGACAGGCTTCGGGAGCAGTACTTC.

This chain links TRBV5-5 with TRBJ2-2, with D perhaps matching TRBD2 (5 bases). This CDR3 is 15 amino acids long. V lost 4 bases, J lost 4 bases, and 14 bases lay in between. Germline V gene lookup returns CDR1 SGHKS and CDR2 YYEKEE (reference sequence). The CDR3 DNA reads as TGTGCCAGCAGCAAGACTACTGCCGGCACCGGGGAGCTGTTTTTT. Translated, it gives CASSKTTAGTGELFF.

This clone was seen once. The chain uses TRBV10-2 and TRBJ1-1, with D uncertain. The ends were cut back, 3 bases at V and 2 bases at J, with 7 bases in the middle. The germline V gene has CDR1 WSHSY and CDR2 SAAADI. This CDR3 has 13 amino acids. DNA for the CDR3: TGCGCCAGCAGTGAAGCCGCAAACACTGAAGCTTTCTTT. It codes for CASSEAANTEAFF.

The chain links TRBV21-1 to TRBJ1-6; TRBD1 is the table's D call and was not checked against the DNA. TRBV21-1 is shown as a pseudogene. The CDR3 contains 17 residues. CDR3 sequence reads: CASSKESTGSSNSPLHF. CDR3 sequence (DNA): TGTGCCAGCAGCAAAGAATCAACAGGGTCCTCCAATTCACCCCTCCACTTT.

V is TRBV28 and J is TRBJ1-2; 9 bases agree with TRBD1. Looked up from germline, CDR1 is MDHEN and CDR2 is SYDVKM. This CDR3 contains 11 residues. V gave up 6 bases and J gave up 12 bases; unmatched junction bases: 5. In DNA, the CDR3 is TGTGCCAGCAGCTCACAGGGGGCTCACACCTTC. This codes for CASSSQGAHTF.

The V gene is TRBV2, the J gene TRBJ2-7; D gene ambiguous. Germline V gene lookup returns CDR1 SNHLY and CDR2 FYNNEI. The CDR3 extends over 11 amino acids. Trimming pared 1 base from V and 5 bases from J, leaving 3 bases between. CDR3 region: CASSEVNEQYF. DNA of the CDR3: TGTGCCAGCAGTGAAGTCAACGAGCAGTACTTC.

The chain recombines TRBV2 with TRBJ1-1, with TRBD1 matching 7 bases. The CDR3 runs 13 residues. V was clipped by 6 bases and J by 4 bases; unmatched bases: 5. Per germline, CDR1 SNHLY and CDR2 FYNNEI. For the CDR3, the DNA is TGTGCCAGCAGACAGACAGGGCCCACTGAAGCTTTCTTT. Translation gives CASRQTGPTEAFF.

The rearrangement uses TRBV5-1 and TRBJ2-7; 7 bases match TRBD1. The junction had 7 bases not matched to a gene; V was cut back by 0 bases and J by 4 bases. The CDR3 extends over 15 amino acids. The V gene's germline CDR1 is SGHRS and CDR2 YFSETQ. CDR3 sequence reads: CASSLETGSMYEQYF. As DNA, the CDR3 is TGCGCCAGCAGCTTGGAGACAGGGTCCATGTACGAGCAGTACTTC.

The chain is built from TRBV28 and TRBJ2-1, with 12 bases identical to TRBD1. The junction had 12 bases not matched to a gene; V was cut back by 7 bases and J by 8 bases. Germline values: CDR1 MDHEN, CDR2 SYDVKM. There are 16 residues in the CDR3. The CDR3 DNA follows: TGTGCCAGCACCCCCCACGCCGGGACAGGGGGCTATGAGCAGTTCTTC. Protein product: CASTPHAGTGGYEQFF.

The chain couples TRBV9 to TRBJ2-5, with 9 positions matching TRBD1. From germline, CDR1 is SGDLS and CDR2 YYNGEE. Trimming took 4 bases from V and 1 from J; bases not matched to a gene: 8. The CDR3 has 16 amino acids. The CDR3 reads CASSLSGQGPQETQYF. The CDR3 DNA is TGTGCCAGCAGCTTATCGGGACAGGGCCCCCAAGAGACCCAGTACTTC.

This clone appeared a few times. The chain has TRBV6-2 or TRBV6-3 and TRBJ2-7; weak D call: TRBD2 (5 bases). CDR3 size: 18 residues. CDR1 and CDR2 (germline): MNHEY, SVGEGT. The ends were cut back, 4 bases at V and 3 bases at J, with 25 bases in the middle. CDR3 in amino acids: CASSFLRRGIRKDYEQYF. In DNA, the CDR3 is TGTGCCAGCAGTTTCCTCAGGAGAGGGATACGTAAGGACTACGAGCAGTACTTC.

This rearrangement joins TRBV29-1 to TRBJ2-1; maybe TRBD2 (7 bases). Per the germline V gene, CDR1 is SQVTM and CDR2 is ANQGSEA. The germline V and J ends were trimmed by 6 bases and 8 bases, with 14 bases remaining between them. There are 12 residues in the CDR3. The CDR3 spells CSVGGGRDEQFF. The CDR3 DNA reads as TGCAGCGTAGGGGGAGGGAGGGATGAGCAGTTCTTC.

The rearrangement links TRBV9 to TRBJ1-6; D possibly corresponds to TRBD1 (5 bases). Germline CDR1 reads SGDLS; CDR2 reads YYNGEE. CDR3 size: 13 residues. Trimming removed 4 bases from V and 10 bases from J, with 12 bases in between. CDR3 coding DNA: TGTGCCAGCAGCACCCAGGGCGGCTCACCCCTCCACTTT. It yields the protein CASSTQGGSPLHF.

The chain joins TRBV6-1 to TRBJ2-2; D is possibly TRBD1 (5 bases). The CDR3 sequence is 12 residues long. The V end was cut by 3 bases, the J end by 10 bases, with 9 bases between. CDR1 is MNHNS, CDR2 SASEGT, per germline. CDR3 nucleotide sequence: TGTGCCAGCAGTGATGGACAATTGGAGCTGTTTTTT. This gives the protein CASSDGQLELFF.

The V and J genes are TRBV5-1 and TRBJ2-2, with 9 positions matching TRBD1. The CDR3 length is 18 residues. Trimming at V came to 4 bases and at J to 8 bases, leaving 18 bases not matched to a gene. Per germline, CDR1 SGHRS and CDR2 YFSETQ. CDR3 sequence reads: CASSGRPGTGWEMGELFF. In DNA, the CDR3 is TGCGCCAGCAGCGGACGCCCTGGGACAGGGTGGGAGATGGGGGAGCTGTTTTTT.

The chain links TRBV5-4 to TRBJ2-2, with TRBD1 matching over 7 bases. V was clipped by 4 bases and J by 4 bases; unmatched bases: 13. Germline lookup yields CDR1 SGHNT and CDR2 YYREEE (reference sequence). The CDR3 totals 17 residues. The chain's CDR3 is CASSPEPDRMTTGELFF. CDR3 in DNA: TGTGCCAGCAGCCCCGAGCCGGACAGGATGACCACCGGGGAGCTGTTTTTT.

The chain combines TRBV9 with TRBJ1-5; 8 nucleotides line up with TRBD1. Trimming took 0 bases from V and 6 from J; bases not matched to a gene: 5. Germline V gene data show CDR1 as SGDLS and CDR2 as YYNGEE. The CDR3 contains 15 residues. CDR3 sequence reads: CASSVDGQGRQPQHF. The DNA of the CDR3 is TGTGCCAGCAGCGTAGACGGACAGGGTCGTCAGCCCCAGCATTTT.

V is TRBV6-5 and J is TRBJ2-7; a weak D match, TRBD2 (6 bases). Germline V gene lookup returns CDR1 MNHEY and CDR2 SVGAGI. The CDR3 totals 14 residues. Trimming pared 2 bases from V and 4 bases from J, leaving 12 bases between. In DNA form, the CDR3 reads TGTGCCAGCAGTTACGGGGAGGAGAAGTACGAGCAGTACTTC. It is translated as CASSYGEEKYEQYF.